The next 12 T cell receptor beta chains were all read from a single sample in a study of long-term antiretroviral therapy in people with HIV. Version v3.0 of the immunoSEQ assay ran at survey level. Sequencing used immunoSEQ multiplex PCR; TCRdb keeps in-frame clones, though not all of them. The table has some 29,000 clones, roughly 78% seen once; the top ten hold roughly 10%. The sequencing used unsorted PBMCs, collected 1.5 years before starting antiretroviral therapy. These receptors originate from a man aged 18 to 35 with HIV.

J is TRBJ2-1 and V is TRBV28; D remains ambiguous. The CDR3 loop spans 12 amino acids. In germline, CDR1 is MDHEN, CDR2 SYDVKM. The germline V and J ends were trimmed by 8 bases and 10 bases, with 15 bases remaining between them. CDR3 sequence: CASREAGLEQFF. The DNA for the CDR3 is TGTGCCAGCCGAGAGGCTGGCTTAGAGCAGTTCTTC.

The chain employs TRBV5-1 and TRBJ1-2, with D hard to call. V dropped 2 bases and J dropped 0 bases, with 14 bases sitting between them. The length of the CDR3 is 16 residues. CDR1 and CDR2 from the germline V gene are SGHRS and YFSETQ. The CDR3 loop is CASSFNSPGSNYGYTF. The CDR3 region has the DNA TGCGCCAGCAGCTTTAATAGCCCGGGATCTAACTATGGCTACACCTTC.

This rearrangement joins TRBV27 to TRBJ2-1; 9 bases are a match to TRBD2. Trimming removed 7 bases from V and 7 bases from J; junction bases left unmatched: 11. CDR1 is MNHEY, CDR2 SMNVEV, per germline (reference sequence). This CDR3 spans 15 amino acids. This CDR3 is CASTRGASGNNEQFF. The CDR3 bases are TGTGCCAGCACCCGGGGGGCTAGCGGGAATAATGAGCAGTTCTTC.

This chain connects TRBV7-2 to TRBJ2-7; maybe TRBD1 (6 bases). Germline V gene sequence: CDR1 SGHTA, CDR2 FQGNSA. This CDR3 region has 14 residues. V lost 3 bases and J 3 bases, leaving 12 bases between the germline ends. The chain's CDR3 is CASSFETGHYEQYF. Here the CDR3 DNA reads TGTGCCAGCAGCTTTGAGACAGGCCACTACGAGCAGTACTTC.

The chain couples TRBV5-4 to TRBJ1-2, with D perhaps TRBD1 (5 bases). The germline V gene encodes CDR1 SGHNT and CDR2 YYREEE (reference sequence). Trimming took 3 bases from V and 0 from J, leaving 15 bases between them. There are 16 residues in the CDR3. The CDR3: CASSWDSRPSNYGYTF. The CDR3 region has the DNA TGTGCCAGCAGCTGGGACTCACGGCCCTCTAACTATGGCTACACCTTC.

The genes are TRBV5-4 and TRBJ2-5; 11 bases align to TRBD1. Germline V lookup: CDR1 SGHNT, CDR2 YYREEE (reference sequence). V dropped 5 bases and J dropped 4; count of bases not matched to a gene: 10. This CDR3 comprises 16 residues. As DNA, the CDR3 is TGTGCCAGCAGAATCGGCGGGACAGGGGGTGGAGAGACCCAGTACTTC. It encodes CASRIGGTGGGETQYF.

This chain uses TRBV7-2 with TRBJ1-5; D unclear. There are 15 residues in the CDR3. The V end was cut by 2 bases, the J end by 0 bases, with 8 bases between. Germline assignment: CDR1 SGHTA and CDR2 FQGNSA. CDR3 sequence: CASSLYSSSNQPQHF. The DNA of the CDR3 is TGTGCCAGCAGCTTATATAGTAGTAGCAATCAGCCCCAGCATTTT.

The rearrangement joins TRBV6-6 to TRBJ2-5, with D unresolved. The CDR3 runs to 13 residues. Germline V gives CDR1 MNHNY, CDR2 SVGAGI (reference sequence). V was shortened by 7 bases and J by 5 bases, with 14 bases between the two germline ends. The DNA of the CDR3 is TGTGCCAGCACCACGCCCAGGCGGGAGACCCAGTACTTC. Translated, it gives CASTTPRRETQYF.

This chain links TRBV1 with TRBJ1-2. TRBV1 is described as a pseudogene. This CDR3 has 14 amino acids. CDR3 in DNA: TGCACCAGCAGCCGGGGCCGGGATAACTATGGCTACACCTTC. It is translated as CTSSRGRDNYGYTF.

A few counts support this clone. The chain links TRBV13 to TRBJ1-2; no definite D call. CDR1 is PRHDT, CDR2 FYEKMQ, per germline (reference sequence). Trimming removed 5 bases at V and 1 base at J, with 20 bases between. The length of the CDR3 is 17 residues. The DNA for the CDR3 is TGTGCCAGCAGCCTTGGCGCCGGACCGCTGATTAACTATGGCTACACCTTC. It is translated as CASSLGAGPLINYGYTF.

In DNA, the CDR3 is TGTGCCAGCAGCGGATCGACGGCTAGCAATCAGCCCCAGCATTTT. Translated, it gives CASSGSTASNQPQHF. This rearrangement joins TRBV9 to TRBJ1-5, with D unclear. CDR1 and CDR2 from the germline V gene are SGDLS and YYNGEE. Between the trimmed V and J ends, which lost 3 bases and 0 bases, there was a span of 10 bases. The CDR3 is 15 residues long. Supplemented by reference TRBV9 and TRBJ1-5, the full variable domain reads DSGVTQTPKHLITATGQRVTLRCSPRSGDLSVYWYQQSLDQGLQFLIQYYNGEERAKGNILERFSAQQFPDLHSELNLSSLELGDSALYFCASSGSTASNQPQHFGDGTRLSIL.

A few counts support this clone. The V gene is TRBV6-5, the J gene TRBJ1-2, with 12 bases matching TRBD1. Germline trimming cut 8 bases from V and 8 bases from J; bases unmatched to any gene: 9. The germline CDR1 and CDR2 sequences are MNHEY and SVGAGI. This CDR3 is built from 14 residues. The CDR3 nucleotides read TGTGCCAGCGCCCCGGGACAGGGGGCGGACGGCTACACCTTC. This translates into CASAPGQGADGYTF.